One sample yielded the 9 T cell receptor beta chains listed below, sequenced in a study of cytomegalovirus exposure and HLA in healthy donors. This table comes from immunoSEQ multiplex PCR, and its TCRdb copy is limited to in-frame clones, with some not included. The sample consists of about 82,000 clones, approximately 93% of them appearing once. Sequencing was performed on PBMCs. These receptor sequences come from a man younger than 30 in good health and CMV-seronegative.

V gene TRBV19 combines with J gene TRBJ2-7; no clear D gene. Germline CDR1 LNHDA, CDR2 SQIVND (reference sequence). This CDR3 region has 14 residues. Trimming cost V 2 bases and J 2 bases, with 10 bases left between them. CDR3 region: CASSITRPPYEQYF. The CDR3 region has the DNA TGTGCCAGTAGTATAACTCGTCCGCCCTACGAGCAGTACTTC.

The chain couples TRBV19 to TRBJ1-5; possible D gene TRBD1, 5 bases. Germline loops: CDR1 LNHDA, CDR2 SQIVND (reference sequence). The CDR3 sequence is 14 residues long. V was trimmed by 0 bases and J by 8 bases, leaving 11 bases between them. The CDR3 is CASSIDRVGKPQHF. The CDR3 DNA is TGTGCCAGTAGTATAGACAGGGTTGGAAAGCCCCAGCATTTT.

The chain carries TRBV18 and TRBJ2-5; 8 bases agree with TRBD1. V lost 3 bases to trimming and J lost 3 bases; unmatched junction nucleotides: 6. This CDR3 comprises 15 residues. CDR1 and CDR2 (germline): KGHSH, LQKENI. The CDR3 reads CASSPQTGVEETQYF. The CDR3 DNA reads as TGTGCCAGCTCACCCCAGACAGGGGTGGAAGAGACCCAGTACTTC.

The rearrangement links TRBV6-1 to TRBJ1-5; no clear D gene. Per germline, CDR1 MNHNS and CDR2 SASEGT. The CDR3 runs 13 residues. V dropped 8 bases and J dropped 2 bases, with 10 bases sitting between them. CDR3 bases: TGTGCCAGCGGACTACATGGCAATCAGCCCCAGCATTTT. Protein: CASGLHGNQPQHF.

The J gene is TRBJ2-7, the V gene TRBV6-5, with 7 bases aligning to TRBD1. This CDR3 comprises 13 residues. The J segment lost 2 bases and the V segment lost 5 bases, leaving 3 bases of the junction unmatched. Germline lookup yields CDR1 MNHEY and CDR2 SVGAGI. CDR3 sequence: CASSRDRPYEQYF. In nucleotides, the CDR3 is TGTGCCAGCAGTCGGGACAGACCCTACGAGCAGTACTTC.

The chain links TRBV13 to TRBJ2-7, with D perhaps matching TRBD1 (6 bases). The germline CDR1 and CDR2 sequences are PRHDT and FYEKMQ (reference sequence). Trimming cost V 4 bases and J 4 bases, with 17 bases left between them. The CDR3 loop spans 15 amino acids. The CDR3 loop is CASSSLGTPKYEQYF. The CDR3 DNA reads TGTGCCAGCAGCTCCCTCGGGACACCTAAGTACGAGCAGTACTTC.

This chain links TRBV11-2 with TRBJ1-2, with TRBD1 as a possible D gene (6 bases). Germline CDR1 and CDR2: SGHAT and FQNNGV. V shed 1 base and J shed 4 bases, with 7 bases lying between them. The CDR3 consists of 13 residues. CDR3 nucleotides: TGTGCCAGCAGCTTAGCCAGGGGCTATGGCTACACCTTC. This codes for CASSLARGYGYTF.

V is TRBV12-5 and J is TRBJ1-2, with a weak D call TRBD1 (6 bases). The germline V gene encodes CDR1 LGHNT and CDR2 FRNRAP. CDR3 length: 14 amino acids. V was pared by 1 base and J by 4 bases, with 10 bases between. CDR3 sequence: CASGLGDRLYGYTF. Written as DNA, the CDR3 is TGTGCTAGTGGTTTGGGCGACAGGCTCTATGGCTACACCTTC.

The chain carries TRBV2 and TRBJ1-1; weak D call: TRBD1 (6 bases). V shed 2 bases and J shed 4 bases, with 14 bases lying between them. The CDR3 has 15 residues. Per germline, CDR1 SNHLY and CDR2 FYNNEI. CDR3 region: CASSELGGARTEAFF. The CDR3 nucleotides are TGTGCCAGCAGTGAACTAGGGGGAGCGCGCACTGAAGCTTTCTTT.